This TCR beta chain was found in a study of T cell responses to AZD1222 COVID-19 vaccine. Study findings and constraints: The study found vaccine-associated CD4 TCRs spanning spike, dominant at 160-218 and 743-854. None of the repertoires were sampled until the peak T cell response had passed. Donors were largely white British and mainly female; clonal diversity was possibly underestimated. Unmutated regions of variants are reportedly targeted by nearly half of spike-specific TCRs.

TCRdb's copy holds only in-frame clones and misses some; the assay was immunoSEQ multiplex PCR. This sample has about 120,000 clones, with about 92% found just once. Remarks on this clone: Its antigen is not identified.

V dropped 2 bases and J dropped 8 bases, with 10 bases sitting between them. The CDR3 runs 13 residues. Germline-derived CDR1 and CDR2 are MNHEY and SMNVEV (reference sequence). This sample comprised peripheral blood, obtained on day 0 of AZD1222 vaccination. The receptor was isolated from an adult in good health. The chain is built from TRBV27 and TRBJ2-1, with D perhaps given as TRBD1 or TRBD2 (5 bases each). The chain's CDR3 is CASSLGLGDEQFF. In DNA, the CDR3 is TGTGCCAGCAGTTTAGGTCTGGGGGATGAGCAGTTCTTC.